The TCR beta chain described here comes from a study of long-term antiretroviral therapy in people with HIV. Every specimen provided roughly 1-10 million cryopreserved PBMC before DNA extraction took place. Broader study findings: Possibly under older ART regimens, blood was drawn between about 2004 and 2018. HIV repertoires showed narrower CDR3 length ranges than controls. Post-treatment diversity went higher with ART but stayed below transplant donor controls.

Points on this clone: Its matching antigen is unknown.

The trim removed 6 bases at V and 2 bases at J, leaving 7 bases unmatched. The CDR3 sequence is 14 residues long. Germline loops: CDR1 MGHRA, CDR2 YSYEKL. Survey-level resolution applied to immunoSEQ assay v3.0. Data came from immunoSEQ multiplex PCR; TCRdb stores just in-frame clones and leaves some out. The profile shows roughly 32,000 clones, 85% of them singletons. The sequenced sample was unsorted PBMCs, obtained about 3.3 years after starting antiretroviral therapy. The chain couples TRBV4-1 to TRBJ2-7; TRBD1 aligns across 7 bases. The clonotype was recovered from a man between 18 and 35 years old with HIV. CDR3 sequence reads: CASSLRDSTYEQYF. CDR3 sequence (DNA): TGCGCCAGCAGTCTCCGGGACAGCACCTACGAGCAGTACTTC.